The clone carrying this T cell receptor (beta chain) was seen more than once but under ten times. Authors' processing steps: By means of reference gene primer amplification, nucleated cell counts were estimated. Libraries were prepared by immunoSEQ multiplex PCR; TCRdb keeps only in-frame clonotypes and omits some of them. V and J calls and clone size follow that table, whereas D and trimming were derived from the DNA. Of 300,000 to 450,000 clones in the sample, 80% to 90% were seen once. The data were obtained in a study of blood T cell repertoires in COVID-19. Overall study: The United States, Italy and Spain provided the acute and convalescent COVID-19 samples.

Seattle participants joined during active infection and were tracked over time. V gave up 1 base and J gave up 0 bases; unmatched junction bases: 3. The germline gives CDR1 KGHSH, CDR2 LQKENI. This CDR3 spans 16 amino acids. Sequenced input: peripheral blood. The genes are TRBV18 and TRBJ2-5; 9 nucleotides agree with TRBD1. This receptor was obtained from a woman aged 55-69 years with COVID-19, enrolled during active disease. The CDR3 sequence: CASSPLGQGYQETQYF. The CDR3 region has the DNA TGTGCCAGCTCACCACTAGGACAGGGGTACCAAGAGACCCAGTACTTC.